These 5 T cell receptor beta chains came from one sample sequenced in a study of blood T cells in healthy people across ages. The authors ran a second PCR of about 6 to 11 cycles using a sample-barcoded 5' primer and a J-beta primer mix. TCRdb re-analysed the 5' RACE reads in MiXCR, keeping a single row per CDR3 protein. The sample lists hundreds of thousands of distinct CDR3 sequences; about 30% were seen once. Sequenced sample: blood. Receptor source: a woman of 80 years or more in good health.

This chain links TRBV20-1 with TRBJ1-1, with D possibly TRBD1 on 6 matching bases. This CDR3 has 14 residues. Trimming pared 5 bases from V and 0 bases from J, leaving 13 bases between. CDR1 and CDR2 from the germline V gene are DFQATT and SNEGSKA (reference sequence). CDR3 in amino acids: CSALTGHLNTEAFF. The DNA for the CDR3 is TGCAGTGCTCTAACGGGACACCTGAACACTGAAGCTTTCTTT.

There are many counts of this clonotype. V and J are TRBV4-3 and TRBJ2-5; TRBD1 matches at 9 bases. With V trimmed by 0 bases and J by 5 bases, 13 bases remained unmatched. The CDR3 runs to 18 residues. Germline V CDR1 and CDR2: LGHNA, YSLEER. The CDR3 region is CASSQDVVHRGREETQYF. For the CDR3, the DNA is TGCGCCAGCAGCCAAGACGTTGTACACAGGGGGCGCGAGGAGACCCAGTACTTC.

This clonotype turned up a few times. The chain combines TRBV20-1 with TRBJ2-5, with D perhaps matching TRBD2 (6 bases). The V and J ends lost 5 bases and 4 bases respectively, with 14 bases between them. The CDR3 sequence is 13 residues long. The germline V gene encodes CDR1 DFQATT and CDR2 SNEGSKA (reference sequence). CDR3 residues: CSASGEHGETQYF. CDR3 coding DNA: TGCAGTGCTTCGGGGGAGCACGGAGAGACCCAGTACTTC.

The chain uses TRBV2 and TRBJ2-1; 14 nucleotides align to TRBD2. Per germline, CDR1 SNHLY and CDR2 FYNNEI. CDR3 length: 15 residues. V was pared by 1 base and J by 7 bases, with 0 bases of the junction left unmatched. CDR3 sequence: CASSEGTSGRNEQFF. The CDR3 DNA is TGTGCCAGCAGTGAAGGGACTAGCGGGAGGAATGAGCAGTTCTTC.

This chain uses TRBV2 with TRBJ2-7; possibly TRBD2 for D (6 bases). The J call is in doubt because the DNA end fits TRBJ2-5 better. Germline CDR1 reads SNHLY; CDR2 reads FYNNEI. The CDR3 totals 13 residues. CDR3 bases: TGTGCCAGCAGTGACAACGGGAGAGAGACCCAGTACTTC. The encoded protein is CASSDNGRETQYF.